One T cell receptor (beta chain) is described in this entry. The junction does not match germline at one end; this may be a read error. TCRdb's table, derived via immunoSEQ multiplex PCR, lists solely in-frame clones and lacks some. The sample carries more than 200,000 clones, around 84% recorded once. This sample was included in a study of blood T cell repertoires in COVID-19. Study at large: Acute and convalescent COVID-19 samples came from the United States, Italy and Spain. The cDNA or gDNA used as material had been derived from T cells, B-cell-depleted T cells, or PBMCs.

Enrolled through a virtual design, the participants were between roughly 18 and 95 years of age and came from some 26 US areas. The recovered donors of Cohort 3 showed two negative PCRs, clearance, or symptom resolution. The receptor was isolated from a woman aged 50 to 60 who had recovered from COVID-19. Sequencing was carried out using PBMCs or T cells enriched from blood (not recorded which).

The CDR3 loop is CASSLGGDSVGRSLRF. DNA for the CDR3: TGTGCCAGCAGTTTGGGAGGGGACTCAGTTGGCAGAAGCCTCCGCTTC. The chain carries TRBV28 and TRBJ2-7; TRBD2 agrees at 7 bases. The CDR3 is made up of 16 amino acids. Germline CDR1 is MDHEN and CDR2 is SYDVKM.